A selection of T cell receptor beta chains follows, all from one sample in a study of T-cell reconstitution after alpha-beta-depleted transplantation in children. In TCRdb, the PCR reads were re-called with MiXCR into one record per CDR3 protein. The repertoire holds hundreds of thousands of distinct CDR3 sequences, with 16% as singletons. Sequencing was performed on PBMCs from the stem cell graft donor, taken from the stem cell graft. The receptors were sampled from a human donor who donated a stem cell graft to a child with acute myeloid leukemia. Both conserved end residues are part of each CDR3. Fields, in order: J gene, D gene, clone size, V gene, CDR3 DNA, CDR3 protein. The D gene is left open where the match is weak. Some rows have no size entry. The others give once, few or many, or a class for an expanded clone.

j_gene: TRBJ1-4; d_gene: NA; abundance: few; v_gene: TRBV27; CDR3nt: TGTGCCAGCAGTTTATCCGGGGGAGGGGAAAAACTGTTTTTT; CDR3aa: CASSLSGGGEKLFF
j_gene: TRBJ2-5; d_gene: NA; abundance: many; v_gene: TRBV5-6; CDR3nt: TGTGCCAGCAGCCTTTTGGATAGCGAGGAGACCCAGTACTTC; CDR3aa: CASSLLDSEETQYF
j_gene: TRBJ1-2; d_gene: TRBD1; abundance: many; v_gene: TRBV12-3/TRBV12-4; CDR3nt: TGTGCCAGCAGTTTCGGACAGGGGGCGACTACTTTGGGCTACACCTTC; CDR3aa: CASSFGQGATTLGYTF
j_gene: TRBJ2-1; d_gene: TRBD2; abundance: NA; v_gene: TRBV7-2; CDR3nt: TGTGACAGCAGCTTCCGCGGGGGGCCCAACAATGAGCAGTTCTTC; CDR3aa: CDSSFRGGPNNEQFF
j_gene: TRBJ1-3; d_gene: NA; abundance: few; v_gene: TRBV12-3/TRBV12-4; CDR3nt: TGTGCCAGCAGTTTGTCAGGCCACCGTCTATATTTT; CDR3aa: CASSLSGHRLYF
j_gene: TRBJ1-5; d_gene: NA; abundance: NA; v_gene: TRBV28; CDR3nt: TGTGCCAGCTGTAACGGGCCAACTAGACAGCCCCAGCATTTT; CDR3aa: CASCNGPTRQPQHF
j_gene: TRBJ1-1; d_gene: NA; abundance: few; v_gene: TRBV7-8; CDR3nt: TGTGCCAGCAGATTCGGGACGGCTAACACTGAAGCTTTCTTT; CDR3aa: CASRFGTANTEAFF
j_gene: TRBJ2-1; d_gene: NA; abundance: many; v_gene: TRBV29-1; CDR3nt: TGCAGCGCTGATGGCAAGTACTACAATGAGCAGTTCTTC; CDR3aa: CSADGKYYNEQFF
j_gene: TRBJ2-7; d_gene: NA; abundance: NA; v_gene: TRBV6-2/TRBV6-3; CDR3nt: TGTGCCAGCACCGCCAGGCCCGCCTCGGATGAGCAGTACTTC; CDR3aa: CASTARPASDEQYF
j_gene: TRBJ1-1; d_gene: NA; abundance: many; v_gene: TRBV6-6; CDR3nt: TGTGCCTCGGGCCGGGGTTTGGCTGAAGCTTTCTTT; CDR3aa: CASGRGLAEAFF
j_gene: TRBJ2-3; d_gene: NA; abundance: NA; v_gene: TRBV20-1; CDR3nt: TGCAGTGCTAGAGGGGTTATCGGCACAGATACGCAGTATTTT; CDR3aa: CSARGVIGTDTQYF
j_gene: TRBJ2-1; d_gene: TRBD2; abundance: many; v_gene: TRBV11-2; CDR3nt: TGTGCCAGCAGCTTAGTTAGCGGGACTGCAATAAGCTCCTACAATGAGCAGTTCTTC; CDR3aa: CASSLVSGTAISSYNEQFF
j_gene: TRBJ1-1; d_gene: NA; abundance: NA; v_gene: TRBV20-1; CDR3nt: TGCAGTGCTAGAGATGGGGGCTCTTTGAACACTGAAGCTTTCTTT; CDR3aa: CSARDGGSLNTEAFF
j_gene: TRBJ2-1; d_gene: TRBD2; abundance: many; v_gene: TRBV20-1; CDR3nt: TGCAGTGCGGAGCGGGGGCTCCCCTACAATGAGCAGTTCTTC; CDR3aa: CSAERGLPYNEQFF
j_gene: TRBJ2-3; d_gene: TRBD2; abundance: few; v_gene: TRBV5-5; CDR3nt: TGTGCCAGCAGCTTGACCAGCGGGGCCACAGATACGCAGTATTTT; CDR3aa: CASSLTSGATDTQYF
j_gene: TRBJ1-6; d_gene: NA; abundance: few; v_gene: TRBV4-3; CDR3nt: TGCGCCAGCAGCCAAGCACTCCAGGATAATTCACCCCTCCACTTT; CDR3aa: CASSQALQDNSPLHF
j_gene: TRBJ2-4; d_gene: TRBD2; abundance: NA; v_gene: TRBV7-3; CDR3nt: TGTGCCAGCAGCCCCGCCGGAGCGGGGGTCGGGTACATTCAGTACTTC; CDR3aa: CASSPAGAGVGYIQYF
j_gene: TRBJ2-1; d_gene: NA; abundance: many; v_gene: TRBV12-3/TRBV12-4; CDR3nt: TGTGCCAGCAGTCTTAGGACTCTTGAGCAGTTCTTC; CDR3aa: CASSLRTLEQFF
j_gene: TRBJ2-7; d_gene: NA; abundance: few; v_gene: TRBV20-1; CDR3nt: TGCAGTGCTAGATTACCCACCTCCAGGGTGGATCACGAGCAGTACTTC; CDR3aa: CSARLPTSRVDHEQYF
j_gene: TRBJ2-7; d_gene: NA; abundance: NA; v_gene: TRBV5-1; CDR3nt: TGCGCCAGCAGCCCTACTGAAGGACTTCCCTCCTACGAGCAGTACTTC; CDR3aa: CASSPTEGLPSYEQYF
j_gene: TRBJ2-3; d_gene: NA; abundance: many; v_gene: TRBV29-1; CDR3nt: TGCAGCGTGGACTATCCCTCAGGTACAGATACGCAGTATTTT; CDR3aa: CSVDYPSGTDTQYF
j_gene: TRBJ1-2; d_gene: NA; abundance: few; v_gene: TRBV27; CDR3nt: TGTGCCAGCAGTTTATCGGCGACTAACTATGGCTACACCTTC; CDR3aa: CASSLSATNYGYTF